One and the same sample provided the 17 T cell receptor beta chains below, sequenced in a study of T cells after yellow fever vaccination. One entry per CDR3 protein, called by TCRdb with MiXCR from the 5' RACE reads. The sample holds under 250,000 distinct CDR3 sequences, about 3% seen once. Sequencing was performed on CD4+ T cells sorted from PBMCs, taken 10 days after the yellow fever booster vaccination. The receptors were sampled from a young man who received the YFV17D yellow fever vaccine.

This clonotype appeared a few times. This sequence joins TRBV21-1 and TRBJ2-3. TRBV21-1 is a pseudogene segment. The CDR3 loop spans 17 amino acids. The chain's CDR3 is CASSKAQNGFSRDTQYF. DNA for the CDR3: TGTGCCAGCAGCAAAGCGCAAAATGGATTTTCACGAGATACGCAGTATTTT.

This clonotype was found many times. The chain has TRBV5-1 and TRBJ1-4; TRBD1 matches at 8 bases. The CDR3 is made up of 16 amino acids. Trimming at V came to 0 bases and at J to 8 bases, leaving 9 bases not matched to a gene. Germline CDR1 is SGHRS and CDR2 is YFSETQ. The CDR3 is CASSLVGTGGGEKLFF. In nucleotides, the CDR3 is TGCGCCAGCAGCTTGGTAGGGACAGGAGGAGGCGAAAAACTGTTTTTT.

There are many counts of this clonotype. J is TRBJ1-4 and V is TRBV10-2, with a possible D match to TRBD1 (6 bases). The V gene's germline CDR1 is WSHSY and CDR2 SAAADI. This CDR3 comprises 14 residues. V was shortened by 2 bases and J by 8 bases, with 12 bases between the two germline ends. The CDR3 sequence: CASSEPGAGEKLFF. As DNA, the CDR3 is TGCGCCAGCAGTGAGCCGGGGGCAGGGGAAAAACTGTTTTTT.

This clonotype has at least ten counts. This sequence joins TRBV5-6 and TRBJ1-2; 7 bases are shared with TRBD1. The length of the CDR3 is 16 residues. V was pared by 4 bases and J by 4 bases, with 13 bases of the junction left unmatched. CDR1 and CDR2 (germline): SGHDT, YYEEEE. CDR3 in DNA: TGTGCCAGCAGCCCTTCTCCGGGACAGACTATCTATGGCTACACCTTC. It encodes CASSPSPGQTIYGYTF.

This clonotype has just a few counts. This chain connects TRBV29-1 to TRBJ1-1; D not resolved. Germline loops: CDR1 SQVTM, CDR2 ANQGSEA. V was clipped by 2 bases and J by 0 bases, with 13 bases between them. This CDR3 spans 15 amino acids. The CDR3 sequence: CSVEFLGRLNTEAFF. The CDR3, as DNA: TGCAGCGTTGAATTCTTAGGGAGATTGAACACTGAAGCTTTCTTT.

This clonotype showed up many times. The chain has TRBV7-2 and TRBJ2-3; D may be TRBD1 or TRBD2 (6 bases each). V was shortened by 5 bases and J by 6 bases, with 12 bases between the two germline ends. Germline-derived CDR1 and CDR2 are SGHTA and FQGNSA. This CDR3 has 13 residues. This chain's CDR3 is CASSGGPNDTQYF. The CDR3 bases are TGTGCCAGCAGCGGGGGGCCAAATGATACGCAGTATTTT.

This clonotype appeared a few times. This chain connects TRBV28 to TRBJ2-1; the D is unclear. Trimming stripped 2 bases from V and 10 bases from J, with 3 bases between. The CDR3 sequence is 10 residues long. Germline V gene lookup returns CDR1 MDHEN and CDR2 SYDVKM. The CDR3 loop is CASSLEEQFF. In nucleotides, the CDR3 is TGTGCCAGCAGTTTAGAGGAGCAGTTCTTC.

This clonotype was observed many times. The V call is TRBV5-1, the J call TRBJ1-1, with D perhaps matching TRBD1 (5 bases). Germline loops: CDR1 SGHRS, CDR2 YFSETQ. Trimming stripped 4 bases from V and 3 bases from J, with 13 bases between. CDR3 length: 14 amino acids. In DNA, the CDR3 is TGCGCCAGCAGCACACAAGACAGCTACACTGAAGCTTTCTTT. Protein sequence: CASSTQDSYTEAFF.

With respect to this clonotype: At one end, the junction sequence differs from germline, possibly due to a read error. The chain uses TRBV20-1 and TRBJ2-7; perhaps TRBD1 as D (6 bases). The CDR3 runs 13 residues. The germline gives CDR1 DFQATT, CDR2 SNEGSKA (reference sequence). The CDR3 coding sequence is TGCTGTGCTAGACCAGGGGCTTTTGATGAGCAGTACTTC. It yields the protein CCARPGAFDEQYF.

This clonotype was seen repeatedly, ten times or more. V usage is TRBV20-1 and J usage is TRBJ2-3; 11 bases are a match to TRBD2. The CDR3 extends over 16 amino acids. V lost 5 bases to trimming and J lost 6 bases; unmatched junction nucleotides: 13. Germline CDR1 DFQATT, CDR2 SNEGSKA (reference sequence). For the CDR3, the DNA is TGCAGTGCTGATGCTAGCGGGGGGTACACACTCGATACGCAGTATTTT. Its protein product is CSADASGGYTLDTQYF.

This clonotype was counted many times. V is TRBV5-5 and J is TRBJ2-5; 8 bases fit TRBD2. The CDR3 loop spans 15 amino acids. Germline V gives CDR1 SGHKS, CDR2 YYEKEE (reference sequence). The J segment lost 4 bases and the V segment lost 4 bases, leaving 9 bases of the junction unmatched. The chain's CDR3 is CASSPRAGGGETQYF. The CDR3 nucleotides are TGTGCCAGCAGCCCCCGGGCGGGGGGCGGAGAGACCCAGTACTTC.

This clonotype was detected only a few times. The rearrangement joins TRBV10-3 to TRBJ2-1, with TRBD2 identical over 10 bases. The CDR3 has 15 residues. V lost 6 bases to trimming and J lost 1 base; unmatched junction nucleotides: 3. Germline values: CDR1 ENHRY, CDR2 SYGVKD. This CDR3 is CAIREAGGSYNEQFF. The CDR3 DNA sequence: TGTGCCATCAGAGAAGCGGGGGGGTCCTACAATGAGCAGTTCTTC.

The V call is TRBV7-9, the J call TRBJ2-7; the match to TRBD1 covers 7 bases. V shed 7 bases and J 8 bases; nucleotides not matched to a gene: 8. This CDR3 has 12 residues. Looked up from germline, CDR1 is SEHNR and CDR2 is FQNEAQ (reference sequence). CDR3 bases: TGTGCCAGCACCTCCCCGACAGGGCAGCAGTACTTC. This sequence encodes CASTSPTGQQYF.

The chain links TRBV6-6 to TRBJ1-5; D possibly corresponds to TRBD1 (5 bases). This CDR3 has 14 residues. V dropped 0 bases and J dropped 4 bases, with 7 bases sitting between them. CDR1 is MNHNY and CDR2 is SVGAGI in the germline V gene (reference sequence). DNA of the CDR3: TGTGCCAGCAGTTACTCCGGGGGTAATCAGCCCCAGCATTTT. Translation gives CASSYSGGNQPQHF.

Worth noting for this clonotype: Since a much larger clone is just one base distant, this may be a read error. This chain connects TRBV12-5 to TRBJ1-5; 11 positions agree with TRBD1. The length of the CDR3 is 15 residues. Germline lookup yields CDR1 LGHNT and CDR2 FRNRAP. CDR3 amino acids: CASGWTGGGGQPQPF. In DNA, the CDR3 is TGTGCTAGTGGTTGGACAGGGGGCGGTGGTCAGCCCCAGCCTTTT.

This clonotype showed up many times. The genes are TRBV29-1 and TRBJ2-3; TRBD1 agrees at 10 bases. This CDR3 is built from 14 residues. The germline V gene encodes CDR1 SQVTM and CDR2 ANQGSEA. V shed 4 bases, J shed 3 bases, and the junction held 4 bases outside the gene matches. Here the CDR3 reads CSVVGDRGTDTQYF. In DNA, the CDR3 is TGCAGCGTTGTAGGGGACAGGGGAACAGATACGCAGTATTTT.

The chain couples TRBV5-1 to TRBJ1-2, with D perhaps TRBD1 (6 bases). V was clipped by 4 bases and J by 4 bases, with 14 bases between them. The CDR3 runs to 14 residues. Germline values: CDR1 SGHRS, CDR2 YFSETQ. The CDR3 nucleotides read TGCGCCAGCAGCGAAACCTGGACAGCCTATGGCTACACCTTC. Its translation is CASSETWTAYGYTF.